Sequencing of this TCR beta chain was carried out in a study of cytomegalovirus exposure and HLA in healthy donors. The study's findings and limits: When a later analysis compared HLA-associated TCR beta chains with equally common others, the HLA-associated chains turned out to be more clonally expanded and to have lower generation probabilities. Apparent HLA restriction characterized most CMV-associated TCR beta chains in a later analysis. Most of the TCR beta V segments (in an earlier analysis) were productive either about 87% or about 30% of the time.

Though nominally healthy at sampling, donors likely had unrecorded immune exposures. The PCR contained 60 Vbeta and 13 Jbeta primers. Data came from immunoSEQ multiplex PCR; TCRdb stores just in-frame clones and leaves some out. The sample contains some 150,000 clones, 71% of which appear only once. A word on this clone: The antigen is not known.

With 0 bases removed from V and 5 bases from J, the gap between germline ends came to 11 bases. Looked up from germline, CDR1 is LGHNA and CDR2 is YSLEER. The length of the CDR3 is 15 residues. This sequence joins TRBV4-3 and TRBJ2-4; perhaps TRBD2 as D (5 bases). Sequencing was done on a sample of PBMCs. The receptor comes from a woman in her 30s in good health and CMV-seronegative. CDR3: CASSQDRGLENIQYF. The CDR3 DNA reads as TGCGCCAGCAGCCAAGACCGCGGGTTGGAAAACATTCAGTACTTC.